This entry lists 30 T cell receptor beta chains sequenced from one sample in a study of T-cell reconstitution after alpha-beta-depleted transplantation in children (dated by TCRdb to the mid-2010s). Libraries were built with PCR. The instrument given in TCRdb is Illumina HiSeq 2500. TCR libraries were prepared with molecular barcoding, using unique molecular identifiers to normalize TCRbeta repertoire quantification. In TCRdb, the public reads were trimmed at Q25 with fastp and aligned with MiXCR, with productive beta chains retained. Each CDR3 protein gets just one entry, which takes the most common genes and DNA from the rows behind it. The table for this sample lists roughly 180,000 distinct CDR3 sequences; roughly 15% of them were counted only once. The leading ten clones occupy roughly an eighth of the sample. Material: PBMCs from the stem cell graft donor, obtained from the stem cell graft. Receptor source: a human donor who donated a stem cell graft to a child with acute lymphoblastic leukemia.

Many counts were recorded for this clonotype. The rearrangement links TRBV15 to TRBJ2-7; the match to TRBD1 covers 7 bases. The trim removed 1 base at V and 0 bases at J, leaving 12 bases unmatched. The CDR3 spans 18 residues. CDR1 and CDR2 from the germline V gene are LNHNV and YYDKDF (reference sequence). For the CDR3, the DNA is TGTGCCACCAGCAGAGGTGGGTGGGACAGAGAAACCTCCTACGAGCAGTACTTC. Protein product: CATSRGGWDRETSYEQYF.

This clonotype was seen many times. The genes are TRBV2 and TRBJ1-5; 8 bases fit TRBD1. The CDR3 is made up of 16 amino acids. Germline lookup yields CDR1 SNHLY and CDR2 FYNNEI. V shed 6 bases, J shed 4 bases, and the junction held 11 bases outside the gene matches. In nucleotides, the CDR3 is TGTGCCAGCAGAGACGGACAGGGAGGAAGGAATCAGCCCCAGCATTTT. Protein product: CASRDGQGGRNQPQHF.

This clonotype was observed many times. V gene TRBV5-1 combines with J gene TRBJ2-7; 11 nucleotides match TRBD2. The CDR3 length is 15 residues. Germline V gene lookup returns CDR1 SGHRS and CDR2 YFSETQ. V shed 0 bases and J 6 bases; nucleotides not matched to a gene: 5. The CDR3 nucleotides read TGCGCCAGCAGCTTGGCGGGACTAGCGGCCTCCGAGCAGTACTTC. Translating gives CASSLAGLAASEQYF.

This clonotype was picked up many times. The chain carries TRBV28 and TRBJ2-7; D could derive from TRBD1 or TRBD2 (5 bases each). Trimming removed 5 bases from V and 3 bases from J, with 20 bases in between. The CDR3 covers 16 residues. From germline, CDR1 is MDHEN and CDR2 SYDVKM. Here the CDR3 reads CASSGGRAGDLYEQYF. Written as DNA, the CDR3 is TGTGCCAGCAGTGGGGGTCGGGCCGGGGATCTCTACGAGCAGTACTTC.

The V call is TRBV7-9, the J call TRBJ2-1, with D unclear. Looked up from germline, CDR1 is SEHNR and CDR2 is FQNEAQ (reference sequence). The CDR3 covers 12 residues. V lost 3 bases and J lost 6, with 6 bases in between. CDR3 in amino acids: CASSFHPNEQFF. The CDR3, as DNA: TGTGCCAGCAGCTTTCATCCCAATGAGCAGTTCTTC. Using reference TRBV7-9 and TRBJ2-1 for the parts outside the CDR3, the full variable domain is DTGVSQNPRHKITKRGQNVTFRCDPISEHNRLYWYRQTLGQGPEFLTYFQNEAQLEKSRLLSDRFSAERPKGSFSTLEIQRTEQGDSAMYLCASSFHPNEQFFGPGTRLTVL.

This clonotype appeared many times. J is TRBJ2-3 and V is TRBV12-3 or TRBV12-4; 7 nucleotides match TRBD2. This CDR3 is 14 amino acids long. The V segment lost 7 bases and the J segment 2 bases; nucleotides outside the gene matches: 6. CDR3 nucleotide sequence: TGTGCCAGCACCCCTAGCGGATTCACAGATACGCAGTATTTT. This gives the protein CASTPSGFTDTQYF.

This clonotype was observed many times. V and J are TRBV6-6 and TRBJ2-3; D gene uncertain. Trimming stripped 7 bases from V and 4 bases from J, with 9 bases between. Germline loops: CDR1 MNHNY, CDR2 SVGAGI (reference sequence). The length of the CDR3 is 12 residues. CDR3: CASIRSADTQYF. The CDR3 nucleotides are TGTGCCAGCATTCGGTCGGCAGATACGCAGTATTTT.

This clonotype has just a few counts. The V gene is TRBV7-2, the J gene TRBJ2-7; 12 bases line up with TRBD2. Trimming took 6 bases from V and 7 from J; bases not matched to a gene: 13. This CDR3 has 16 amino acids. Germline V gene sequence: CDR1 SGHTA, CDR2 FQGNSA. The CDR3 DNA sequence: TGTGCCAGCAGTTTCGAATCGACTAGCGGGGGTCGAGAGCAGTACTTC. Amino acids: CASSFESTSGGREQYF.

This clonotype was seen ten or more times. The chain has TRBV11-2 and TRBJ1-6, with D unclear. This CDR3 contains 13 residues. Trimming shortened V by 5 bases and J by 10 bases, and 12 bases separated the two germline ends. The germline CDR1 and CDR2 sequences are SGHAT and FQNNGV. DNA of the CDR3: TGTGCCAGCAGCCCGACGACGGAGTCACCCCTCCACTTT. It encodes CASSPTTESPLHF.

In its sample, this clonotype was seen many times. This chain connects TRBV5-1 to TRBJ2-1, with D possibly TRBD2 on 5 matching bases. In germline, CDR1 is SGHRS, CDR2 YFSETQ. There are 16 residues in the CDR3. Trimming removed 2 bases at V and 4 bases at J, with 16 bases between. Here the CDR3 reads CASSFRGDYIYNEQFF. CDR3 nucleotide sequence: TGCGCCAGCAGCTTTCGAGGAGACTATATATACAATGAGCAGTTCTTC.

This clonotype was observed many times. The chain has TRBV5-1 and TRBJ1-4; the match to TRBD1 covers 7 bases. Germline assignment: CDR1 SGHRS and CDR2 YFSETQ. The junction had 8 bases not matched to a gene; V was cut back by 0 bases and J by 3 bases. The CDR3 sequence is 17 residues long. The CDR3 is CASSLASGTEPNEKLFF. CDR3 in DNA: TGCGCCAGCAGCTTGGCCTCGGGGACAGAGCCTAATGAAAAACTGTTTTTT.

On this clonotype: This may come from a read error, since a much larger clone is one base off. The chain is built from TRBV7-9 and TRBJ2-5, with D possibly being TRBD2 (5 bases). The CDR3 extends over 17 amino acids. Germline V gene sequence: CDR1 SEHNR, CDR2 FQNEAQ (reference sequence). This chain's CDR3 is CATSLVYTEGDQETQYF. The CDR3 nucleotides are TGTGCCACCAGCTTAGTATATACAGAGGGAGACCAAGAGACCCAGTACTTC.

Note on this clonotype: A read error is possible here, since a much larger clone lies one base away. The CDR3 region has the DNA TGTGCCAGCAACCGGCGGACTTCCCGAGCTACGCAGTATTTT. Its translation is CASNRRTSRATQYF. This sequence joins TRBV6-1 and TRBJ2-3, with D tentatively TRBD2 (5 bases). Trimming removed 7 bases at V and 8 bases at J, with 19 bases between. The CDR3 has 14 residues. Per the germline V gene, CDR1 is MNHNS and CDR2 is SASEGT.

This clonotype was counted at least ten times. The CDR3 bases are TGCAGTGCTAGGCGGGGACTAGCTCGAGATACGCAGTATTTT. It codes for CSARRGLARDTQYF. The chain uses TRBV20-1 and TRBJ2-3, with 9 bases that match TRBD2. The CDR3 consists of 14 residues. CDR1 and CDR2 (germline): DFQATT, SNEGSKA (reference sequence). With 3 bases clipped from V and 5 bases from J, the junction kept 6 bases outside the gene matches.

This clonotype was seen at least ten times. This chain links TRBV12-3 or TRBV12-4 with TRBJ2-1; 7 nucleotides align to TRBD2. CDR3 length: 15 residues. V dropped 7 bases and J dropped 5; count of bases not matched to a gene: 11. This chain's CDR3 is CASNIAGEGNNEQFF. The CDR3 DNA follows: TGTGCCAGCAATATAGCGGGTGAGGGGAACAATGAGCAGTTCTTC.

This clonotype came up many times. The chain links TRBV27 to TRBJ1-2; D not certain. Germline V gene data show CDR1 as MNHEY and CDR2 as SMNVEV (reference sequence). The CDR3 loop spans 13 amino acids. Trimming removed 5 bases at V and 4 bases at J, with 11 bases between. The CDR3: CASSPRRLYGYTF. The CDR3 bases are TGTGCCAGCAGTCCCCGACGGCTCTATGGCTACACCTTC.

This clonotype came up a few times. The rearrangement links TRBV18 to TRBJ1-6; 9 nucleotides line up with TRBD1. The CDR3 is 16 amino acids. From germline, CDR1 is KGHSH and CDR2 LQKENI. V was clipped by 3 bases and J by 10 bases; unmatched bases: 10. The CDR3 loop reads CASSPRGQGKGSPLHF. CDR3 in DNA: TGTGCCAGCTCACCGCGGGGACAGGGTAAAGGATCACCCCTCCACTTT.

There are many counts of this clonotype. The V gene is TRBV29-1, the J gene TRBJ2-7; 10 nucleotides agree with TRBD1. From germline, CDR1 is SQVTM and CDR2 ANQGSEA. V trimming: 3 bases; J trimming: 4 bases; junction bases outside the gene matches: 0. The CDR3 covers 12 residues. CDR3: CSVEGQGYEQYF. DNA for the CDR3: TGCAGCGTTGAGGGACAGGGGTACGAGCAGTACTTC.

The gene calls are TRBV5-1 and TRBJ2-5, with TRBD1 matching over 7 bases. The CDR3 runs to 12 residues. Germline CDR1 and CDR2: SGHRS and YFSETQ. With 2 bases clipped from V and 5 bases from J, the junction kept 0 bases outside the gene matches. The CDR3 DNA follows: TGCGCCAGCAGCTTACAGGGGGAGACCCAGTACTTC. Protein product: CASSLQGETQYF.

This clonotype was seen repeatedly, ten times or more. The chain employs TRBV2 and TRBJ2-2, with D perhaps TRBD1 or TRBD2 (5 bases each). The CDR3 has 16 residues. Germline CDR1 and CDR2: SNHLY and FYNNEI. With 5 bases removed from V and 6 bases from J, the gap between germline ends came to 19 bases. CDR3 protein: CASSSGRQRVAGELFF. In nucleotides, the CDR3 is TGTGCCAGCAGTTCGGGACGGCAGAGAGTGGCCGGGGAGCTGTTTTTT.

Only a few counts were recorded for this clonotype. The gene calls are TRBV7-6 and TRBJ2-5; a weak D match, TRBD2 (6 bases). Deletions cut 1 base from V and 5 bases from J, with 17 bases between. The CDR3 has 16 residues. Germline CDR1 SGHVS, CDR2 FNYEAQ. The CDR3 DNA reads TGTGCCAGCAGCTTAGTACCGACGGGAGTCTTGGAGACCCAGTACTTC. Translation gives CASSLVPTGVLETQYF.

The chain is built from TRBV29-1 and TRBJ2-7, with 8 positions matching TRBD2. V lost 6 bases, J lost 6 bases, and 7 bases stayed unmatched. The CDR3 consists of 12 residues. Germline CDR1 SQVTM, CDR2 ANQGSEA. The CDR3 spells CSVRGGRSEQYF. The CDR3 coding sequence is TGCAGCGTACGGGGGGGCAGAAGCGAGCAGTACTTC.

This clonotype was detected a few times. The rearrangement links TRBV18 to TRBJ1-3, with TRBD1 matching over 7 bases. Germline V gene sequence: CDR1 KGHSH, CDR2 LQKENI. Unmatched junction bases numbered 12, after V lost 6 bases and J lost 1 base. The CDR3 has 17 residues. CDR3 in DNA: TGTGCCAGCTCGGGACAGACCCCAAGGATTTCTGGAAACACCATATATTTT. Translated, it gives CASSGQTPRISGNTIYF.

The sample holds many counts of this clonotype. The CDR3: CASSSGGGNQPQHF. The CDR3, as DNA: TGCGCCAGCAGCTCTGGGGGCGGCAATCAGCCCCAGCATTTT. The chain combines TRBV5-1 with TRBJ1-5; a weak D match, TRBD1 (6 bases). The V end lost 3 bases, the J end lost 2 bases, and 9 bases lay between the germline ends. The germline CDR1 and CDR2 sequences are SGHRS and YFSETQ. This CDR3 has 14 residues.

The chain links TRBV5-4 to TRBJ2-5, with D unclear. CDR1 is SGHNT and CDR2 is YYREEE in the germline V gene (reference sequence). This CDR3 spans 13 amino acids. The germline V and J ends were trimmed by 1 base and 5 bases, with 9 bases remaining between them. CDR3 coding DNA: TGTGCCAGCAGCTTGCGAACCGTGGAGACCCAGTACTTC. It specifies CASSLRTVETQYF.

The sample holds many counts of this clonotype. The chain combines TRBV12-3 or TRBV12-4 with TRBJ1-1; D unclear. The CDR3 runs to 14 residues. The germline V and J ends were trimmed by 11 bases and 1 base, with 17 bases remaining between them. The CDR3 reads CASRKGRRNTEAFF. CDR3 nucleotides: TGTGCCTCCAGGAAGGGCAGGAGGAACACTGAAGCTTTCTTT.

This clonotype came up many times. The chain employs TRBV28 and TRBJ2-1, with D unresolved. Germline CDR1 is MDHEN and CDR2 is SYDVKM. The CDR3 loop spans 14 amino acids. The V end lost 2 bases, the J end lost 0 bases, and 5 bases lay between the germline ends. CDR3 nucleotide sequence: TGTGCCAGCAGTTTAGGTAGCTCCTACAATGAGCAGTTCTTC. It encodes CASSLGSSYNEQFF.

With regard to this clonotype: This may arise from a read error, as a much more abundant clone is one base away. The chain has TRBV5-1 and TRBJ1-3; tentatively, D is TRBD1 (5 bases). Germline V lookup: CDR1 SGHRS, CDR2 YFSETQ. The CDR3 has 14 residues. Deletions cut 9 bases from V and 0 bases from J, with 13 bases between. DNA of the CDR3: TGCGCCACCAGGGACGGGGACTCTGGAAACACCATATATTTT. Translating it yields CATRDGDSGNTIYF.

This clonotype was counted at least ten times. CDR3 amino acids: CASSFGQVGNTIYF. The CDR3 DNA follows: TGTGCCAGCAGCTTCGGACAGGTTGGAAACACCATATATTTT. The J gene is TRBJ1-3, the V gene TRBV5-6; 7 bases align to TRBD1. Per germline, CDR1 SGHDT and CDR2 YYEEEE. J gave up 3 bases and V 2 bases, and 2 bases lay outside the gene matches. This CDR3 region has 14 residues. Full variable domain (missing parts from reference TRBV5-6 and TRBJ1-3): DAGVTQSPTHLIKTRGQQVTLRCSPKSGHDTVSWYQQALGQGPQFIFQYYEEEERQRGNFPDRFSGHQFPNYSSELNVNALLLGDSALYLCASSFGQVGNTIYFGEGSWLTVV.

The chain has TRBV20-1 and TRBJ1-5; D is undetermined. CDR1 and CDR2 (germline): DFQATT, SNEGSKA (reference sequence). Trimming removed 6 bases at V and 5 bases at J, with 14 bases between. CDR3 length: 13 residues. The CDR3 nucleotides are TGCAGTGCCTCCCCTGGGAAGTATCAGCCCCAGCATTTT. This sequence encodes CSASPGKYQPQHF.